A selection of T cell receptor beta chains follows, all from one sample in a study of beta chain features in type 1 diabetes. Generated by immunoSEQ multiplex PCR, the TCRdb table keeps only in-frame clones and is missing some. The data show almost 350,000 clones, about 19% seen once. The specimen was naive CD4+ T cells from blood. The receptor set was obtained from a young woman in good health. The CDR3 runs from the conserved cysteine through the conserved F or W. Fields, in order: CDR3 length, V gene, clone size, CDR3 protein. For some rows the clone size is stated as once, few or many, or as a class when expanded; others skip it.

cdr3_length: 18
v_call: TRBV4-1
clone_size: .
cdr3_aa: CASSQVVVRSGSGNTIYF

cdr3_length: 16
v_call: TRBV30
clone_size: .
cdr3_aa: CAWSAALGGSTDTQYF

cdr3_length: 10
v_call: TRBV29-1
clone_size: few
cdr3_aa: CSVRVTEAFF

cdr3_length: 15
v_call: TRBV27
clone_size: few
cdr3_aa: CASSTSGGPSYEQYF

cdr3_length: 14
v_call: TRBV7-9
clone_size: .
cdr3_aa: CATRPSGGRAEQFF

cdr3_length: 14
v_call: TRBV5-4
clone_size: .
cdr3_aa: CASSPQGPDTEAFF

cdr3_length: 19
v_call: TRBV7-2
clone_size: .
cdr3_aa: CASSLASERGGSSYNEQFF

cdr3_length: 15
v_call: TRBV30
clone_size: few
cdr3_aa: CAWSVGSSSNQPQHF

cdr3_length: 14
v_call: TRBV11-2
clone_size: .
cdr3_aa: CASSLGWRQETQYF

cdr3_length: 14
v_call: TRBV2
clone_size: few
cdr3_aa: CASSVGQGIQPQHF